A single sample gave rise to the 4 T cell receptor beta chains below, sequenced in a study of T cells in Graves' hyperthyroidism and ophthalmopathy. TCR beta CDR3 sequences were amplified from RNA transcripts. Initially, a first-round RT-PCR of the TCR CDR3 employed the HTBI primer set. MiXCR was run by TCRdb on the multiplex PCR reads, yielding one entry per CDR3 protein. The data show roughly 420,000 distinct CDR3 sequences, approximately 13% seen once. Sample: blood. These receptors all come from a woman younger than 30 with Graves' hyperthyroidism.

In this sample, this clonotype turned up a few times. V is TRBV6-6 and J is TRBJ2-1; tentatively, D is TRBD2 (6 bases). Germline assignment: CDR1 MNHNY and CDR2 SVGAGI (reference sequence). V lost 0 bases to trimming and J lost 6 bases, with 12 bases between them. The length of the CDR3 is 15 residues. The CDR3 DNA follows: TGTGCCAGCAGTTACTCGCAGGAGGGAGGCAATGAGCAGTTCTTC. Protein sequence: CASSYSQEGGNEQFF.

This clonotype was observed at least ten times. J is TRBJ2-1 and V is TRBV2; D possibly corresponds to TRBD2 (6 bases). CDR3 length equals 16 residues. With 2 bases removed from V and 0 bases from J, the gap between germline ends came to 11 bases. The germline CDR1 and CDR2 sequences are SNHLY and FYNNEI. The chain's CDR3 is CASSESGLSSYNEQFF. As DNA, the CDR3 is TGTGCCAGCAGTGAAAGCGGGCTCAGCTCCTACAATGAGCAGTTCTTC.

The CDR3 is CASSPDGGRGNSPLHF. The CDR3 nucleotides read TGTGCCAGCAGCCCCGACGGGGGGCGCGGGAATTCACCCCTCCACTTT. The V call is TRBV7-6, the J call TRBJ1-6; a possible D gene is TRBD1 (6 bases). The CDR3 length is 16 residues. The ends were cut back, 5 bases at V and 7 bases at J, with 18 bases in the middle. CDR1 and CDR2 (germline): SGHVS, FNYEAQ.

This clonotype was seen repeatedly, ten times or more. This chain uses TRBV7-9 with TRBJ1-1, with 8 bases identical to TRBD1. The V gene's germline CDR1 is SEHNR and CDR2 FQNEAQ (reference sequence). The ends lost 4 bases at V and 1 base at J; junction bases unmatched: 2. CDR3 length: 14 residues. This CDR3 is CASSYDRGNTEAFF. CDR3 bases: TGTGCCAGCAGCTACGACAGGGGGAACACTGAAGCTTTCTTT.